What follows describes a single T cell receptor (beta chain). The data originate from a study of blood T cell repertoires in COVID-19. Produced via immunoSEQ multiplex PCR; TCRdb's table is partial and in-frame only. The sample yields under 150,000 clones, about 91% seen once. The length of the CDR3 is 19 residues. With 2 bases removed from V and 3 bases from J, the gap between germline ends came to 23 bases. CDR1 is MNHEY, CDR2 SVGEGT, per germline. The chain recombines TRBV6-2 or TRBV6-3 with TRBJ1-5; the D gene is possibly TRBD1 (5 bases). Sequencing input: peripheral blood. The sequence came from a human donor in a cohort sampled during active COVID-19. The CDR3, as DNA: TGTGCCAGCAGTTACCCGACAGCTTCCTCCCGTTGGGACAATCAGCCCCAGCATTTT. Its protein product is CASSYPTASSRWDNQPQHF.